The 10 T cell receptor beta chains reported below all come from one sample, sequenced in a study of breast tumors, draining lymph nodes, adjacent tissues. TCRdb independently ran MiXCR on the multiplex PCR reads; one entry per CDR3 protein. Among about 200,000 distinct CDR3 sequences listed, approximately 30% were seen once. Breast cancer patients provided tissue from their axillary draining lymph nodes. The material sequenced was axillary lymph node tissue. The receptor source for this set is a female donor with breast cancer. Some clones in this sample may be carry-over from other donors' samples.

This sequence joins TRBV6-2 or TRBV6-3 and TRBJ1-5; D may be TRBD1 (6 bases). In germline, CDR1 is MNHEY, CDR2 SVGEGT. V was trimmed by 2 bases and J by 2 bases, leaving 13 bases between them. The CDR3 consists of 16 residues. In DNA form, the CDR3 reads TGTGCCAGCAGTTACGGGGGCTTGGATGGCAATCAGCCCCAGCATTTT. This codes for CASSYGGLDGNQPQHF.

The genes are TRBV7-9 and TRBJ2-1; the D gene is possibly TRBD2 (7 bases). Germline CDR1 SEHNR, CDR2 FQNEAQ (reference sequence). The V end was cut by 1 base, the J end by 9 bases, with 13 bases between. The CDR3 sequence is 14 residues long. For the CDR3, the DNA is TGTGCCAGCAGCTTAGTGGGGGGGCTGGGTGAGCAGTTCTTC. Translated, it gives CASSLVGGLGEQFF.

This clonotype was picked up many times. The chain uses TRBV4-1 and TRBJ1-4; D not resolved. Trimming pared 0 bases from V and 8 bases from J, leaving 13 bases between. There are 15 residues in the CDR3. Germline loops: CDR1 MGHRA, CDR2 YSYEKL. The CDR3 sequence is CASSQDRVFGEKLFF. CDR3 sequence (DNA): TGCGCCAGCAGCCAAGATCGGGTTTTTGGGGAAAAACTGTTTTTT.

This clonotype was recorded at least ten times. The junction departs from germline at one end; a sequencing error may be responsible. The CDR3 here is CAISESREAQYF. The DNA for the CDR3 is TGTGCCATCAGTGAGTCGAGAGAGGCCCAGTACTTC. V and J are TRBV10-3 and TRBJ2-5; D gene uncertain. CDR3 size: 12 residues. Germline loops: CDR1 ENHRY, CDR2 SYGVKD.

The sample holds one count of this clonotype. J is TRBJ2-5 and V is TRBV7-2; the D gene is possibly TRBD1 (6 bases). The CDR3 length is 14 residues. V was cut by 0 bases and J by 5 bases, with 10 bases left in between. Germline CDR1 SGHTA, CDR2 FQGNSA. Here the CDR3 DNA reads TGTGCCAGCAGCTTAGCCCAGGGGTGGGAGACCCAGTACTTC. This translates into CASSLAQGWETQYF.

This clonotype was seen at least ten times. V and J are TRBV7-3 and TRBJ2-3; tentative D call: TRBD2 (6 bases). The germline V gene encodes CDR1 SGHTA and CDR2 FQGTGA. This CDR3 has 16 residues. The V end lost 5 bases, the J end lost 4 bases, and 19 bases lay between the germline ends. CDR3 in DNA: TGTGCCAGCAGCCGTTCTGGCCCCGGAGGGTCAGATACGCAGTATTTT. It translates to CASSRSGPGGSDTQYF.

Comment on this clonotype: A much larger clone lies one base from this, so it may be a read error. The chain is built from TRBV4-1 and TRBJ2-1, with D perhaps given as TRBD1 or TRBD2 (6 bases each). The germline V gene encodes CDR1 MGHRA and CDR2 YSYEKL. This CDR3 contains 15 residues. V was cut by 8 bases and J by 3 bases, with 17 bases left in between. The CDR3 DNA follows: TGCGCCAGCTCCGGGGGCCGGACCTTCTACAATGAGCAGTTCTTC. Translating it yields CASSGGRTFYNEQFF.

Many counts were recorded for this clonotype. The junction does not match germline at one end; this may be a read error. The V gene is TRBV7-7, the J gene TRBJ2-3, with no clear D. CDR3 length: 14 residues. Germline CDR1 and CDR2: SSHAT and FNYEAQ (reference sequence). Here the CDR3 reads CASSSLRSTDTQYF. The CDR3 nucleotides read TGTGCTAGCAGCTCCCTGAGGTCCACAGATACGCAGTATTTT.

This chain joins TRBV20-1 and TRBJ2-1; 10 nucleotides line up with TRBD2. The germline V gene encodes CDR1 DFQATT and CDR2 SNEGSKA (reference sequence). The CDR3 is made up of 14 amino acids. The CDR3: CSQVAGGTYNEQFF. CDR3 coding DNA: TGCAGCCAAGTAGCGGGGGGAACCTACAATGAGCAGTTCTTC.

Points on this clonotype: This may stem from a read error, because a much larger clone lies one nucleotide away. This chain uses TRBV11-2 with TRBJ1-3; TRBD1 is a possible D gene (6 bases). Germline assignment: CDR1 SGHAT and CDR2 FQNNGV. The V and J ends lost 3 bases and 2 bases respectively, with 20 bases between them. The CDR3 has 18 amino acids. CDR3 loop: CASSFLRTAEFTGNTIYF. As DNA, the CDR3 is TGTGCCAGCAGCTTCCTTCGGACAGCGGAATTCACTGGAAACACCATATATTTT. The variable domain in full, completed from reference TRBV11-2 and TRBJ1-3, reads EAGVAQSPRYKIIEKRQSVAFWCNPISGHATLYWYQQILGQGPKLLIQFQNNGVVDDSQLPKDRFSAERLKGVDSTLKIQPAKLEDSAVYLCASSFLRTAEFTGNTIYFGEGSWLTVV.